Listed below are T cell receptor beta chains from one sample, sequenced in a study of blood T cell repertoires in COVID-19. Method: immunoSEQ multiplex PCR; TCRdb's copy keeps in-frame clones and lacks some. The sample has about 380,000 clones, roughly 86% seen once. The sample was PBMCs or T cells enriched from blood (not recorded which). The source of these receptors is a man aged 25 to 45 who had recovered from COVID-19. Both conserved end residues are part of each CDR3. Each record gives: CDR3 protein, CDR3 length, V gene, D gene, J gene, clone size. A D gene is named only where the DNA matches it firmly. Some rows have no size entry. The others give once, few or many, or a class for an expanded clone.

cdr3_aa: CASSIHRTGLFDEQYF
cdr3_length: 16
v_call: TRBV19
d_call: TRBD1
j_call: TRBJ2-7
clone_size: .

cdr3_aa: CASSPGESSEKLFF
cdr3_length: 14
v_call: TRBV5-1
d_call: .
j_call: TRBJ1-4
clone_size: .

cdr3_aa: CASSLVGTGTGTEAFF
cdr3_length: 16
v_call: TRBV5-1
d_call: TRBD1
j_call: TRBJ1-1
clone_size: .

cdr3_aa: CSANYIYGYTF
cdr3_length: 11
v_call: TRBV20-1
d_call: .
j_call: TRBJ1-2
clone_size: .

cdr3_aa: CASSDDRSFNEKLFF
cdr3_length: 15
v_call: TRBV25-1
d_call: .
j_call: TRBJ1-4
clone_size: .

cdr3_aa: CASSLLQTLGRGSGTDTQYF
cdr3_length: 20
v_call: TRBV27
d_call: .
j_call: TRBJ2-3
clone_size: .

cdr3_aa: CAIKVPANSEAFF
cdr3_length: 13
v_call: TRBV10-3
d_call: .
j_call: TRBJ1-1
clone_size: .

cdr3_aa: CASSQDQGEAGANVLTF
cdr3_length: 17
v_call: TRBV4-1
d_call: .
j_call: TRBJ2-6
clone_size: .

cdr3_aa: CASSLGTREVNYGYTF
cdr3_length: 16
v_call: TRBV3-1/TRBV3-2
d_call: .
j_call: TRBJ1-2
clone_size: once

cdr3_aa: CASSSTGYTDTQYF
cdr3_length: 14
v_call: TRBV6-5
d_call: .
j_call: TRBJ2-3
clone_size: .

cdr3_aa: CASSPWTGDKETQYF
cdr3_length: 15
v_call: TRBV7-9
d_call: TRBD1
j_call: TRBJ2-5
clone_size: .

cdr3_aa: CASGSRQGGPDTQYF
cdr3_length: 15
v_call: TRBV6-5
d_call: .
j_call: TRBJ2-3
clone_size: .

cdr3_aa: CASSYLTRGTGELFF
cdr3_length: 15
v_call: TRBV6-5
d_call: .
j_call: TRBJ2-2
clone_size: once

cdr3_aa: CASTEYRNLNYGYTF
cdr3_length: 15
v_call: TRBV6-5
d_call: .
j_call: TRBJ1-2
clone_size: .

cdr3_aa: CASGPTIPGQGSVTQPQHF
cdr3_length: 19
v_call: TRBV4-1
d_call: TRBD1
j_call: TRBJ1-5
clone_size: .

cdr3_aa: CASSQEERGGGYTF
cdr3_length: 14
v_call: TRBV4-2
d_call: .
j_call: TRBJ1-2
clone_size: .

cdr3_aa: CAWTKQGGEQYF
cdr3_length: 12
v_call: TRBV30
d_call: .
j_call: TRBJ2-7
clone_size: .

cdr3_aa: CASSGLSNIETQYF
cdr3_length: 14
v_call: TRBV19
d_call: .
j_call: TRBJ2-5
clone_size: .

cdr3_aa: CASSPLTGVTEAFF
cdr3_length: 14
v_call: TRBV27
d_call: TRBD1
j_call: TRBJ1-1
clone_size: .

cdr3_aa: CASSQGDMAGFEPQHF
cdr3_length: 16
v_call: TRBV4-1
d_call: .
j_call: TRBJ1-5
clone_size: .

cdr3_aa: CATRSFQVTEAFF
cdr3_length: 13
v_call: TRBV6-5
d_call: .
j_call: TRBJ1-1
clone_size: .

cdr3_aa: CASSFGGGYTF
cdr3_length: 11
v_call: TRBV13
d_call: .
j_call: TRBJ1-2
clone_size: once

cdr3_aa: CASSSAGHHSGNTIYF
cdr3_length: 16
v_call: TRBV5-5
d_call: .
j_call: TRBJ1-3
clone_size: .

cdr3_aa: CSVEGSVRGTEAFF
cdr3_length: 14
v_call: TRBV29-1
d_call: .
j_call: TRBJ1-1
clone_size: .

cdr3_aa: CASSQDRSGNTIYF
cdr3_length: 14
v_call: TRBV4-3
d_call: .
j_call: TRBJ1-3
clone_size: .

cdr3_aa: CASSQGRRDQPQHF
cdr3_length: 14
v_call: TRBV4-1
d_call: .
j_call: TRBJ1-5
clone_size: .

cdr3_aa: CASSPLYADTQYF
cdr3_length: 13
v_call: TRBV18
d_call: .
j_call: TRBJ2-3
clone_size: .

cdr3_aa: CASSGGLRAGANVLTF
cdr3_length: 16
v_call: TRBV9
d_call: .
j_call: TRBJ2-6
clone_size: .

cdr3_aa: CASSSGQKNTEAFF
cdr3_length: 14
v_call: TRBV5-1
d_call: TRBD1
j_call: TRBJ1-1
clone_size: .

cdr3_aa: CASSQTGSTNEKLFF
cdr3_length: 15
v_call: TRBV3-1/TRBV3-2
d_call: .
j_call: TRBJ1-4
clone_size: .

cdr3_aa: CASSFAVSSYNSPLHF
cdr3_length: 16
v_call: TRBV27
d_call: .
j_call: TRBJ1-6
clone_size: .

cdr3_aa: CASSQQGDYGYTF
cdr3_length: 13
v_call: TRBV4-1
d_call: TRBD1
j_call: TRBJ1-2
clone_size: few

cdr3_aa: CASSEGWQVSQPQHF
cdr3_length: 15
v_call: TRBV10-2
d_call: .
j_call: TRBJ1-5
clone_size: .

cdr3_aa: CASSESSTPGEAFF
cdr3_length: 14
v_call: TRBV10-1
d_call: .
j_call: TRBJ1-1
clone_size: few

cdr3_aa: CASSFRTGDNEQFF
cdr3_length: 14
v_call: TRBV11-2
d_call: TRBD1
j_call: TRBJ2-1
clone_size: .

cdr3_aa: CASSPGEGSYEQYF
cdr3_length: 14
v_call: TRBV9
d_call: .
j_call: TRBJ2-7
clone_size: .

cdr3_aa: CSVEGTQASYNEQFF
cdr3_length: 15
v_call: TRBV29-1
d_call: .
j_call: TRBJ2-1
clone_size: .

cdr3_aa: CASSVGTGAEAFF
cdr3_length: 13
v_call: TRBV9
d_call: TRBD1
j_call: TRBJ1-1
clone_size: .

cdr3_aa: CASSPFRDRTRSGANVLTF
cdr3_length: 19
v_call: TRBV27
d_call: TRBD1
j_call: TRBJ2-6
clone_size: .

cdr3_aa: CATSRDRGGSDTQYF
cdr3_length: 15
v_call: TRBV15
d_call: .
j_call: TRBJ2-3
clone_size: once

cdr3_aa: CASRGTVTGELFF
cdr3_length: 13
v_call: TRBV6-5
d_call: TRBD1
j_call: TRBJ2-2
clone_size: .

cdr3_aa: CASSVEGLAPNEQFF
cdr3_length: 15
v_call: TRBV9
d_call: TRBD2
j_call: TRBJ2-1
clone_size: .

cdr3_aa: CASSYQTGLGGYTF
cdr3_length: 14
v_call: TRBV6-2/TRBV6-3
d_call: TRBD1
j_call: TRBJ1-2
clone_size: .